This T cell receptor (beta chain) was sequenced for a study of T cells expressing NK-cell markers. Findings and limits, study-wide: The share of CD8+ T cells held by dominant NKG2C+ clonotypes was about 1.0-8% in more than 5 donors. Several donors' CD3+CD56-NKG2C+ cells were dominated by the same clonotypes.

It was by 5'RACE template switching with UMIs that TCR beta cDNA was made. From its re-call of the 5' RACE reads, TCRdb lists each CDR3 protein once, without DNA. The repertoire table contains some 300,000 distinct CDR3 sequences. Points on this clonotype: Its specificity is unknown.

The CDR3 runs 12 residues. From germline, CDR1 is SGHTA and CDR2 FQGNSA. This chain joins TRBV7-2 and TRBJ2-5. Sequenced input: blood T cells: a sorted CD56 or NKG2C T cell subset, CD4+ or CD8+ T cells, or bulk PBMC T cells (not recorded which). This receptor was identified in a man between 18 and 35 years old in good health. CDR3 region: CASSRLYETQYF.